This TCR beta chain was sequenced in a study of T-cell memory formation after mild COVID-19. General study findings and limits: Shrinking CD4+ clones were chiefly CM and EM; CD8+ ones were chiefly EMRA. There were some responding clones in pre-infection memory, which suggested that cross-reactive memory had joined. Balance between CD4 and CD8 was seen in clones contracting day 15 to 85, and a CD4+ lean was seen in later expanders.

Of note for this clonotype: Antigen unknown.

CDR3 size: 15 residues. Germline CDR1 and CDR2: LGHNA and YSLEER. V lost 4 bases and J 0 bases, leaving 13 bases between the germline ends. Constant-segment primers served in 5'RACE that generated TCR alpha and TCR beta cDNA libraries bearing sample barcodes and UMIs. Each CDR3 protein gets one entry after TCRdb re-called the 5' RACE reads with MiXCR. In the table there are under 600,000 distinct CDR3 sequences, approximately 21% of which are singletons. The chain uses TRBV4-3 and TRBJ2-7; D is possibly TRBD2 (5 bases). The source material was PBMCs or a T cell subset sorted from them (not recorded which). The origin of this receptor is an adult woman who had mild COVID-19 (a few samples of this study predate the infection). Cell type and time point are not known. The CDR3 DNA reads TGCGCCAGCAGCCCCAGGACTTCTAGCTCCTACGAGCAGTACTTC. Protein sequence: CASSPRTSSSYEQYF.